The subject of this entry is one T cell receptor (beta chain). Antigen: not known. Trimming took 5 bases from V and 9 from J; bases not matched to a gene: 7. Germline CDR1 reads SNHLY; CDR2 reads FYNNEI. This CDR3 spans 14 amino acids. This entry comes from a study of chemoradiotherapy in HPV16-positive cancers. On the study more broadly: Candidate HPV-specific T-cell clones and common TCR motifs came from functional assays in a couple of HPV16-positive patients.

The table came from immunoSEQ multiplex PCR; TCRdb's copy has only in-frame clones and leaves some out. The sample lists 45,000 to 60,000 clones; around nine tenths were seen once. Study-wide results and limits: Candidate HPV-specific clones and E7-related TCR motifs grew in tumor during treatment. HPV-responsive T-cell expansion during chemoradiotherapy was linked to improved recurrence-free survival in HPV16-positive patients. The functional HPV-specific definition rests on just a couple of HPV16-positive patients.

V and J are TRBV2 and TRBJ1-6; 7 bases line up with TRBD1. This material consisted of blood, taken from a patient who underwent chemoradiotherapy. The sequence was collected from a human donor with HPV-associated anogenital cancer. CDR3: CASSQDREGSPLHF. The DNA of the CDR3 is TGTGCCAGCAGTCAAGACAGGGAGGGTTCACCCCTCCACTTT.